This TCR beta chain was found in a study of T cell repertoires in cytomegalovirus infection. Study context: The public TCR beta signatures pointed to both CMV infection and matching HLA type. Study results and limitations: CMV-specific TCR beta clonotypes restricted by HLA-C were the ones dominating the ex vivo response. Carriers of CMV and the relevant HLA type were discriminated by public TCR beta frequency.

In TCRdb, the reads were re-called with MiXCR into one record per CDR3 protein. Here the sample spans around 250,000 distinct CDR3 sequences, approximately 15% being singletons. Comment on this clonotype: As yet, its antigen is unknown.

Trimming took 2 bases from V and 7 from J, leaving 9 bases between them. Looked up from germline, CDR1 is SGHRS and CDR2 is YFSETQ. This CDR3 spans 12 amino acids. The origin of this receptor is a human donor in good health (CMV status not recorded). Some clones in this sample may be carry-over from other donors' samples. The specimen sequenced was CD8+ T cells from PBMCs. J is TRBJ1-1 and V is TRBV5-1; D call uncertain. The CDR3: CASSFNRGEAFF. The CDR3 bases are TGCGCCAGCAGCTTTAACCGGGGTGAAGCTTTCTTT.